A selection of T cell receptor beta chains follows, all from one sample in a study of early T cells in non-severe SARS-CoV-2 infection. MiXCR was run by TCRdb on the 5' RACE reads, yielding one entry per CDR3 protein. The table records approximately 81,000 distinct CDR3 sequences, 11% to 15% of them present only once. The sequencing sample was made of whole blood. These receptors were obtained from an adult who was a healthcare worker with PCR-confirmed SARS-CoV-2 infection or an uninfected control (not recorded which). Each CDR3 is given with its conserved first and last residue. A D gene is named only where the DNA matches it firmly. Clone sizes are given selectively: once, few, many, or a class where the clone is expanded.

v_gene: TRBV14; abundance: many; len: 14; j_gene: TRBJ1-1; d_gene: NA; CDR3nt: TGTGCCAGCAGGTTGACAGGACCGAACACTGAAGCTTTCTTT; CDR3aa: CASRLTGPNTEAFF
v_gene: TRBV10-1; abundance: many; len: 13; j_gene: TRBJ2-7; d_gene: TRBD2; CDR3nt: TGCGCCAGCAGTTCGGGGGGAGGAGACGAGCAGTACTTC; CDR3aa: CASSSGGGDEQYF
v_gene: TRBV19; abundance: NA; len: 17; j_gene: TRBJ2-1; d_gene: TRBD2; CDR3nt: TGTGCCAGTTCGCCCACCTGGGGGACTAAATCCTACAATGAGCAGTTCTTC; CDR3aa: CASSPTWGTKSYNEQFF
v_gene: TRBV28; abundance: NA; len: 11; j_gene: TRBJ1-2; d_gene: NA; CDR3nt: TGTGCCAGCAGTTTCCGGGGGGCGTGCGCCTTC; CDR3aa: CASSFRGACAF
v_gene: TRBV6-5; abundance: once; len: 13; j_gene: TRBJ1-1; d_gene: NA; CDR3nt: TGTGCCAGCAGTTATACAGGGAACTCTGAAGCTTTCTTT; CDR3aa: CASSYTGNSEAFF
v_gene: TRBV7-3; abundance: NA; len: 14; j_gene: TRBJ2-7; d_gene: NA; CDR3nt: TGTGCCAGCAGCCCCGGGGGGCCCTCCTACGAGCAGTACTTC; CDR3aa: CASSPGGPSYEQYF
v_gene: TRBV5-1; abundance: many; len: 16; j_gene: TRBJ1-6; d_gene: NA; CDR3nt: TGCGCCAGCAGCTTGGACGGGCAGGGGTATAATTCACCCCTCCACTTT; CDR3aa: CASSLDGQGYNSPLHF
v_gene: TRBV29-1; abundance: many; len: 13; j_gene: TRBJ1-1; d_gene: NA; CDR3nt: TGCAGCGTTGAAGATCCGGGCTGGACTGAAGCTTTCTTT; CDR3aa: CSVEDPGWTEAFF
v_gene: TRBV19; abundance: NA; len: 16; j_gene: TRBJ2-5; d_gene: NA; CDR3nt: TGTGCCAGTAGTATGTCACTAGGTGGTAGGGTGGAGACCCAGTACTTC; CDR3aa: CASSMSLGGRVETQYF
v_gene: TRBV15; abundance: NA; len: 15; j_gene: TRBJ2-5; d_gene: NA; CDR3nt: TGTGCCACCAGCAGAGATGGCAGGACGCAAGAGACCCAGTACTTC; CDR3aa: CATSRDGRTQETQYF
v_gene: TRBV11-2; abundance: few; len: 14; j_gene: TRBJ2-5; d_gene: NA; CDR3nt: TGTGCCAGCAGCCCAGACGCAGGGGACGAGACCCAGTACTTC; CDR3aa: CASSPDAGDETQYF